One sample yielded the 12 T cell receptor beta chains listed below, sequenced in a study of response to subunit inactivated influenza vaccine. TCRdb itself ran the RT-PCR reads through MiXCR, one entry per CDR3 protein. Among 590,000 or so distinct CDR3 sequences, 11% to 15% were seen once, and the ten largest hold approximately 7.6%. Specimen: PBMCs from blood, collected about 14 days before vaccination. These TCRs come from a man aged 50 to 60 who received an inactivated influenza vaccine.

This chain connects TRBV5-1 to TRBJ2-5, with 7 bases aligning to TRBD1. The V gene end was trimmed by 4 bases and the J gene end by 4 bases; junction bases not matched to a gene: 7. The germline gives CDR1 SGHRS, CDR2 YFSETQ. CDR3 size: 14 residues. The CDR3 protein is CASSLGQSAETQYF. The CDR3 region has the DNA TGCGCCAGCAGCCTGGGACAGAGTGCAGAGACCCAGTACTTC.

This clonotype was found many times. The V call is TRBV12-3 or TRBV12-4, the J call TRBJ2-1, with 9 bases fitting TRBD2. With 8 bases clipped from V and 6 bases from J, the junction kept 5 bases outside the gene matches. The CDR3 runs 13 residues. This chain's CDR3 is CASGGRGGNEQFF. For the CDR3, the DNA is TGTGCCAGCGGGGGGCGGGGGGGCAATGAGCAGTTCTTC.

The V and J genes are TRBV6-2 or TRBV6-3 and TRBJ2-7; TRBD2 agrees at 8 bases. The CDR3 has 15 amino acids. Per germline, CDR1 MNHEY and CDR2 SVGEGT. Germline trimming cut 6 bases from V and 0 bases from J; bases unmatched to any gene: 7. DNA of the CDR3: TGTGCCAGCAGACCAGCGGGGGCCGGCTCCTACGAGCAGTACTTC. This gives the protein CASRPAGAGSYEQYF.

The chain links TRBV4-3 to TRBJ2-1; D could derive from TRBD1 or TRBD2 (5 bases each). Trimming shortened V by 1 base and J by 6 bases, and 13 bases separated the two germline ends. This CDR3 spans 15 amino acids. Per the germline V gene, CDR1 is LGHNA and CDR2 is YSLEER. CDR3 DNA: TGCGCCAGCAGCCAAGCGAGGGGACGGGGCAATGAGCAGTTCTTC. Protein product: CASSQARGRGNEQFF.

The chain recombines TRBV5-4 with TRBJ2-3; either TRBD1 or TRBD2 may supply D (5 bases each). The CDR3 covers 15 residues. Trimming shortened V by 1 base and J by 6 bases, and 15 bases separated the two germline ends. Germline loops: CDR1 SGHNT, CDR2 YYREEE (reference sequence). The CDR3 loop reads CASSLKKGSGDTQYF. The CDR3 DNA reads TGTGCCAGCAGCTTGAAAAAGGGGTCGGGGGATACGCAGTATTTT.

The genes are TRBV2 and TRBJ2-2, with D perhaps matching TRBD2 (6 bases). This CDR3 has 16 amino acids. V was pared by 1 base and J by 4 bases, with 13 bases between. The germline gives CDR1 SNHLY, CDR2 FYNNEI. The CDR3 loop reads CASSEGVAAATGELFF. The CDR3 DNA sequence: TGTGCCAGCAGTGAAGGGGTAGCGGCGGCCACCGGGGAGCTGTTTTTT.

This clonotype was detected many times. The V and J genes are TRBV29-1 and TRBJ2-3; D is uncertain. CDR3 length equals 10 residues. Germline V lookup: CDR1 SQVTM, CDR2 ANQGSEA. Trimming pared 8 bases from V and 5 bases from J, leaving 8 bases between. The CDR3 nucleotides are TGCAGCCATTCCGGAGATACGCAGTATTTT. Translation gives CSHSGDTQYF.

This clonotype was observed a few times. The V and J genes are TRBV4-1 and TRBJ2-3, with a possible D match to TRBD2 (5 bases). The CDR3 length is 16 residues. With 4 bases removed from V and 1 base from J, the gap between germline ends came to 15 bases. Germline-derived CDR1 and CDR2 are MGHRA and YSYEKL. CDR3 sequence: CASSPAGWRGTDTQYF. As DNA, the CDR3 is TGCGCCAGCAGCCCCGCTGGCTGGCGGGGCACAGATACGCAGTATTTT.

The V and J genes are TRBV5-8 and TRBJ2-5; D gene unclear. From germline, CDR1 is SGHTS and CDR2 YDEGEE. V lost 7 bases and J 1 base, leaving 14 bases between the germline ends. The CDR3 runs 14 residues. The CDR3 DNA follows: TGTGCCAGCGCGACGGCGAGATTCCAAGAGACCCAGTACTTC. It is translated as CASATARFQETQYF.

This clonotype was observed a handful of times. The chain carries TRBV28 and TRBJ1-4; 8 nucleotides agree with TRBD1. The CDR3 loop spans 14 amino acids. Germline V gives CDR1 MDHEN, CDR2 SYDVKM. Trimming at V came to 7 bases and at J to 5 bases, leaving 6 bases not matched to a gene. The CDR3: CASNPDRANEKLFF. In DNA, the CDR3 is TGTGCCAGCAATCCGGACAGGGCGAATGAAAAACTGTTTTTT.

The chain joins TRBV29-1 to TRBJ2-5, with 10 bases matching TRBD1. CDR3 length: 14 residues. The germline V gene encodes CDR1 SQVTM and CDR2 ANQGSEA. Trimming removed 7 bases from V and 4 bases from J; junction bases left unmatched: 9. CDR3 nucleotides: TGCAGCGCTGGGACAGGGGTAATAGGAGAGACCCAGTACTTC. Amino acid sequence: CSAGTGVIGETQYF.

This clonotype was seen a handful of times. The J gene is TRBJ2-1, the V gene TRBV20-1; TRBD2 matches 8 bases. Trimming at V came to 1 base and at J to 3 bases, leaving 2 bases not matched to a gene. The CDR3 contains 14 residues. Germline CDR1 is DFQATT and CDR2 is SNEGSKA (reference sequence). This CDR3 is CSARGSGNYNEQFF. In nucleotides, the CDR3 is TGCAGTGCTAGAGGTAGCGGGAACTACAATGAGCAGTTCTTC.